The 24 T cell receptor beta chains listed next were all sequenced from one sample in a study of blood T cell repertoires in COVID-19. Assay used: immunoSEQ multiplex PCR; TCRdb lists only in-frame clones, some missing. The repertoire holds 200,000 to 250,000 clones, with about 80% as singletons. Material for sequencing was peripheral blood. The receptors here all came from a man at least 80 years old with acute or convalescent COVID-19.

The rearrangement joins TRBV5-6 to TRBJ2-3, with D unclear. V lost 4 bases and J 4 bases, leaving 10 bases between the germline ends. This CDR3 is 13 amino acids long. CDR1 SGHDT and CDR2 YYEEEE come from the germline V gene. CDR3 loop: CASSRSPADTQYF. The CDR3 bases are TGTGCCAGCAGCCGGAGCCCGGCAGATACGCAGTATTTT. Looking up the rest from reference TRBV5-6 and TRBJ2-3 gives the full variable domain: DAGVTQSPTHLIKTRGQQVTLRCSPKSGHDTVSWYQQALGQGPQFIFQYYEEEERQRGNFPDRFSGHQFPNYSSELNVNALLLGDSALYLCASSRSPADTQYFGPGTRLTVL.

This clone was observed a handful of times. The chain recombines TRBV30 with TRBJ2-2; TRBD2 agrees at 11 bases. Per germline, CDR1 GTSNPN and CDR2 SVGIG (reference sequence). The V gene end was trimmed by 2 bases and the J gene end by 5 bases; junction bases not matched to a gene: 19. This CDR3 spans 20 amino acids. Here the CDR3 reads CAWSSSPGLAAYRGTGELFF. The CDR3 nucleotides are TGTGCCTGGAGTTCATCTCCGGGACTAGCGGCCTATAGGGGAACCGGGGAGCTGTTTTTT. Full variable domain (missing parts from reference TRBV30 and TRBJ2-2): SQTIHQWPATLVQPVGSPLSLECTVEGTSNPNLYWYRQAAGRGLQLLFYSVGIGQISSEVPQNLSASRPQDRQFILSSKKLLLSDSGFYLCAWSSSPGLAAYRGTGELFFGEGSRLTVL.

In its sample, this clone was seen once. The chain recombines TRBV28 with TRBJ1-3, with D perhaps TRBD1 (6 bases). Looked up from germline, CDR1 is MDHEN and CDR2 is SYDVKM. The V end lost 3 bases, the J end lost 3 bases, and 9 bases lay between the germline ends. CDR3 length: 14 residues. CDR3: CASSLAGDGNTIYF. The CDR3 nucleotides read TGTGCCAGCAGTTTGGCAGGGGATGGAAACACCATATATTTT.

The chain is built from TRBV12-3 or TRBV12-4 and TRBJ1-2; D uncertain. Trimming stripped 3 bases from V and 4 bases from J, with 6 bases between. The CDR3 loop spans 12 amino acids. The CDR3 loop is CASSFGLYGYTF. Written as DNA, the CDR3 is TGTGCCAGCAGTTTCGGACTCTATGGCTACACCTTC.

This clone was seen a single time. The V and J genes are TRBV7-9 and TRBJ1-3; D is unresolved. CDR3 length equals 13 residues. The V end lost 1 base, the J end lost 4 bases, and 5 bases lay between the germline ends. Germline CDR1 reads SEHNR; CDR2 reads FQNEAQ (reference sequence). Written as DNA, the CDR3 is TGTGCCAGCAGCTTAGTTCTGGGAAACACCATATATTTT. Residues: CASSLVLGNTIYF.

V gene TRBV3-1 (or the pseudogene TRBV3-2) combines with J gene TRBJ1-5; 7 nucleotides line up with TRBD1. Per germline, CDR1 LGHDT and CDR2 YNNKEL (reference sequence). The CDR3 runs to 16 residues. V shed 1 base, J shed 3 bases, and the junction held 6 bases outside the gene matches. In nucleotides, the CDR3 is TGTGCCAGCAGCCAAGGAAGGGGGCGGAACAATCAGCCCCAGCATTTT. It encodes CASSQGRGRNNQPQHF.

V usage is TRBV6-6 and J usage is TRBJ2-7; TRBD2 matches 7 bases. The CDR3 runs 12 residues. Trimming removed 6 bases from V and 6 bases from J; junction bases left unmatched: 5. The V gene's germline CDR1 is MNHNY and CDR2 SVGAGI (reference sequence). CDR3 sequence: CASRGLESEQYF. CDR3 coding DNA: TGTGCCAGCAGAGGACTAGAGAGCGAGCAGTACTTC.

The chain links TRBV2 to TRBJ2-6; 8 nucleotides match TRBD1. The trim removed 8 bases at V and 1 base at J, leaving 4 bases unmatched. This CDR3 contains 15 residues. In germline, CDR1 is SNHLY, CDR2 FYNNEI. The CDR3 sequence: CASGTGWSGANVLTF. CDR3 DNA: TGTGCCAGCGGGACAGGATGGTCTGGGGCCAACGTCCTGACTTTC.

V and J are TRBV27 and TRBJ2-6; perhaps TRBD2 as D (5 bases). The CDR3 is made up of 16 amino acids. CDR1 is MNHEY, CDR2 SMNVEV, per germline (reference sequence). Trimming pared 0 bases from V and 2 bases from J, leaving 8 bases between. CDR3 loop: CASSLSRETGANVLTF. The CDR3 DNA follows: TGTGCCAGCAGTTTATCAAGGGAGACTGGGGCCAACGTCCTGACTTTC.

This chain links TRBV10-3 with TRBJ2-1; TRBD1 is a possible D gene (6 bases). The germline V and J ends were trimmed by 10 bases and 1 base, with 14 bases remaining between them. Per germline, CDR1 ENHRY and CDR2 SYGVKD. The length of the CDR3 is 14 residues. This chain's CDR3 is CATGWQGSYNEQFF. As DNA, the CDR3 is TGTGCCACAGGTTGGCAGGGGTCCTACAATGAGCAGTTCTTC.

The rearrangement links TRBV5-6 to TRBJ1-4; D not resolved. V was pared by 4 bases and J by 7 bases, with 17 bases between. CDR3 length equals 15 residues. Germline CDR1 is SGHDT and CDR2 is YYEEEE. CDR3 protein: CASSKAPGLGEKLFF. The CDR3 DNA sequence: TGTGCCAGCAGCAAAGCGCCTGGACTGGGTGAAAAACTGTTTTTT.

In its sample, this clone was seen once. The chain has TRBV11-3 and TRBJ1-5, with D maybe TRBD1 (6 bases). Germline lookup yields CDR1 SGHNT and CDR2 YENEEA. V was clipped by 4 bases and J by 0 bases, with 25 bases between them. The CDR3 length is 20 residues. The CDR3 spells CASSYVQGKIPLCSNQPQHF. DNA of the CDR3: TGTGCCAGCAGCTACGTTCAGGGGAAAATACCACTGTGTAGCAATCAGCCCCAGCATTTT.

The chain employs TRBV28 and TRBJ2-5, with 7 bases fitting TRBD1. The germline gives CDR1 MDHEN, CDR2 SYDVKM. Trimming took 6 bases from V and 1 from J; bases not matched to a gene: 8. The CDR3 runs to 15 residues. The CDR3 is CASSRQGVGQETQYF. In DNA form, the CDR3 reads TGTGCCAGCAGCAGACAGGGTGTGGGCCAAGAGACCCAGTACTTC.

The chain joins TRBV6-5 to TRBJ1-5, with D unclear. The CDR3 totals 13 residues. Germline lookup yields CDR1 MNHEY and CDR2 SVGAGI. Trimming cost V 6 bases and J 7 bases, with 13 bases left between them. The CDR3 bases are TGTGCCAGCAGCCGAGCGGGGATACAGCCCCAGCATTTT. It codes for CASSRAGIQPQHF.

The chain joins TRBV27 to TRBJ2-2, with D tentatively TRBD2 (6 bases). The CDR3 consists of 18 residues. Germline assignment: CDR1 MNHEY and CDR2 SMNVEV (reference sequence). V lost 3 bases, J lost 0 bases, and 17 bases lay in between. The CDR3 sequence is CASSFRPPGGTNTGELFF. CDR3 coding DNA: TGTGCCAGCAGTTTCCGCCCTCCTGGCGGGACGAACACCGGGGAGCTGTTTTTT.

DNA of the CDR3: TGTGCCAGCTCACCACGCGCCGGTGGCTATGGCTACACCTTC. This encodes CASSPRAGGYGYTF. The chain is built from TRBV18 and TRBJ1-2; no clear D gene. The V gene's germline CDR1 is KGHSH and CDR2 LQKENI. The CDR3 is made up of 14 amino acids. Trimming left V 1 base short and J 4 bases short, with 10 bases between.

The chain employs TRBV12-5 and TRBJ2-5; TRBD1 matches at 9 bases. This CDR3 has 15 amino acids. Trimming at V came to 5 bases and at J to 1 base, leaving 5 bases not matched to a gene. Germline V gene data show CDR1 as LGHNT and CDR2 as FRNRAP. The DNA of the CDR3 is TGTGCTAGTGGTCCCGGACAGGGGAGCCAAGAGACCCAGTACTTC. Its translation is CASGPGQGSQETQYF.

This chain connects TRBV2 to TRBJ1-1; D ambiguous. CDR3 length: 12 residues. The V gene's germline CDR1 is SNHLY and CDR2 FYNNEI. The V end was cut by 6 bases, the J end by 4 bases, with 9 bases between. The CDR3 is CASSVERTEAFF. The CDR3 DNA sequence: TGTGCCAGCAGCGTAGAACGCACTGAAGCTTTCTTT. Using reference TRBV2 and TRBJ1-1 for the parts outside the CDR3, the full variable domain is EPEVTQTPSHQVTQMGQEVILRCVPISNHLYFYWYRQILGQKVEFLVSFYNNEISEKSEIFDDQFSVERPDGSNFTLKIRSTKLEDSAMYFCASSVERTEAFFGQGTRLTVV.

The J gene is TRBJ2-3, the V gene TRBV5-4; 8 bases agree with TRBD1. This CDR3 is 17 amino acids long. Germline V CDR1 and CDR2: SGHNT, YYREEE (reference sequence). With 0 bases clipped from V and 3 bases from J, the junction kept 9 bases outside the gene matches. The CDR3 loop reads CASSLAVGQGTTDTQYF. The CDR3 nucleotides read TGTGCCAGCAGCTTGGCCGTTGGACAGGGAACGACAGATACGCAGTATTTT.

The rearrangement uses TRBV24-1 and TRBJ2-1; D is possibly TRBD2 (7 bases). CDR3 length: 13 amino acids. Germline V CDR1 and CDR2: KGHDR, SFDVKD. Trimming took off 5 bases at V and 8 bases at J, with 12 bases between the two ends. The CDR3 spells CATSGGGGDEQFF. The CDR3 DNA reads TGTGCCACCAGTGGGGGGGGCGGGGATGAGCAGTTCTTC.

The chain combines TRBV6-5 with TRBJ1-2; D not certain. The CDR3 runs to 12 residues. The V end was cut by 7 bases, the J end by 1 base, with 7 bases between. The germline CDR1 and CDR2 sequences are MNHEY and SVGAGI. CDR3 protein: CASNQINYGYTF. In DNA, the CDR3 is TGTGCCAGCAATCAGATTAACTATGGCTACACCTTC.

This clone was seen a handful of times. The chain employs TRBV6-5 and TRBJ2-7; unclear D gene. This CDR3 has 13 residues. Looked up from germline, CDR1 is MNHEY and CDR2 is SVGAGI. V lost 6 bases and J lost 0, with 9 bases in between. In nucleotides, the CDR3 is TGTGCCAGCAGGAGCCATAGCTCCTACGAGCAGTACTTC. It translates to CASRSHSSYEQYF.

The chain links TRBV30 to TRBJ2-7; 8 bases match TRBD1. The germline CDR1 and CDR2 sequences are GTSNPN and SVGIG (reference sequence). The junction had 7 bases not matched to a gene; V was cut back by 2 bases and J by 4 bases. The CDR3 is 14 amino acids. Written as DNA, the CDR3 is TGTGCCTGGAGTCGGCCAGGGGGCAAATACGAGCAGTACTTC. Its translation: CAWSRPGGKYEQYF.

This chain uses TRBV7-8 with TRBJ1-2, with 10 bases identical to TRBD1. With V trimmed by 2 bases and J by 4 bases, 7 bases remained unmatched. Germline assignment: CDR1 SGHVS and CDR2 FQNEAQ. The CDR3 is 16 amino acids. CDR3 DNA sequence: TGTGCCAGCAGCTTAAGGAGGGACAGGGGAGGCTATGGCTACACCTTC. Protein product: CASSLRRDRGGYGYTF.